Described below is a single T cell receptor (beta chain) sequence and its context. The data originate from a study of sequential checkpoint blockade in melanoma. Looking at the study overall: Randomization was 1:1 between first-line nivolumab→ipilimumab and ipilimumab→nivolumab.

There are 16 residues in the CDR3. Trimming at V came to 7 bases and at J to 0 bases, leaving 9 bases not matched to a gene. Germline CDR1 reads MDHEN; CDR2 reads SYDVKM. Libraries were prepared by immunoSEQ multiplex PCR; TCRdb keeps only in-frame clonotypes and omits some of them. Here the sample spans tens of thousands of clones, roughly 89% being singletons. As to treatment: randomized to nivolumab then ipilimumab (arm A) or the reverse (arm B). Material: CD8+ T cells sorted from blood (inferred from file names), obtained from a patient given nivolumab and ipilimumab in sequence. The receptor comes from a human donor with melanoma. The chain uses TRBV28 and TRBJ2-7; 10 positions match TRBD2. The CDR3 region has the DNA TGTGCCAGCACCAAGGTAGCGGGAGGTCTCTCCTACGAGCAGTACTTC. This encodes CASTKVAGGLSYEQYF.